What follows are 16 T cell receptor beta chains derived from one specimen sequenced in a study of T cell changes during pregnancy in multiple sclerosis (dated by TCRdb to the late 2010s). The library was built by means of the immunoSEQ multiplex PCR assay. TCRdb carries this immuneACCESS record with in-frame sequences only. Its versions omit some clonotypes, under half of them owing to an unresolved V gene in the studies checked, with the rest unexplained. This sample gives approximately 46,000 clones in total; around nine tenths of them show up just once. 0.39% of the sample is in the top ten clones. The sequences come from CD4+ T cells from peripheral blood mononuclear cells, collected after pregnancy. The source of these receptors is a female donor with multiple sclerosis, enrolled in a pregnancy study.

The chain is built from TRBV10-1 and TRBJ2-1; D not certain. Trimming stripped 3 bases from V and 5 bases from J, with 14 bases between. Germline CDR1 and CDR2: WNHNN and SYGVQD (reference sequence). The CDR3 is made up of 15 amino acids. The CDR3 nucleotides read TGCGCCAGCAGTGACCCCGTGGCACACAACAATGAGCAGTTCTTC. It yields the protein CASSDPVAHNNEQFF.

This chain links TRBV28 with TRBJ2-3; 8 nucleotides match TRBD2. The CDR3 spans 15 residues. Germline CDR1 MDHEN, CDR2 SYDVKM. The V and J ends lost 5 bases and 3 bases, in that order; junction bases with no gene match: 7. CDR3: CASSIGRGRTDTQYF. CDR3 nucleotide sequence: TGTGCCAGCAGTATCGGGAGGGGGAGGACAGATACGCAGTATTTT.

This rearrangement joins TRBV19 to TRBJ1-5; D may be TRBD1 (6 bases). The germline V gene encodes CDR1 LNHDA and CDR2 SQIVND (reference sequence). This CDR3 has 15 amino acids. Trimming shortened V by 3 bases and J by 4 bases, and 13 bases separated the two germline ends. The CDR3, as DNA: TGTGCCAGTAGTATCTCGGGGGGCAGGAATCAGCCCCAGCATTTT. Translating it yields CASSISGGRNQPQHF.

This chain joins TRBV6-1 and TRBJ2-1, with a possible D match to TRBD2 (6 bases). The CDR3 consists of 14 residues. Germline CDR1 MNHNS, CDR2 SASEGT. V was cut by 8 bases and J by 3 bases, with 14 bases left in between. CDR3 in amino acids: CASLRLAVYNEQFF. CDR3 nucleotide sequence: TGTGCCAGCCTACGGTTAGCGGTCTACAATGAGCAGTTCTTC.

CDR3 bases: TGTGCCAGCAGCCCTGGATGGGCAGAGACCCAGTACTTC. Amino acid sequence: CASSPGWAETQYF. This sequence joins TRBV7-9 and TRBJ2-5, with unresolved D. The V end was cut by 5 bases, the J end by 4 bases, with 11 bases between. CDR1 and CDR2 (germline): SEHNR, FQNEAQ (reference sequence). CDR3 length: 13 amino acids.

The chain is built from TRBV5-1 and TRBJ2-5; 14 nucleotides line up with TRBD2. V lost 7 bases to trimming and J lost 2 bases; unmatched junction nucleotides: 13. The CDR3 is made up of 18 amino acids. From germline, CDR1 is SGHRS and CDR2 YFSETQ. The CDR3 nucleotides are TGCGCCAGCCTTCCGGGGGGACTAGCGGGAGACGAACAAGAGACCCAGTACTTC. It yields the protein CASLPGGLAGDEQETQYF. Drawing the rest from reference TRBV5-1 and TRBJ2-5, the complete variable domain is KAGVTQTPRYLIKTRGQQVTLSCSPISGHRSVSWYQQTPGQGLQFLFEYFSETQRNKGNFPGRFSGRQFSNSRSEMNVSTLELGDSALYLCASLPGGLAGDEQETQYFGPGTRLLVL.

This clone was seen a handful of times. The chain recombines TRBV27 with TRBJ1-5, with a weak D call TRBD1 (6 bases). V was cut by 6 bases and J by 7 bases, with 19 bases left in between. Germline CDR1 and CDR2: MNHEY and SMNVEV (reference sequence). The CDR3 totals 15 residues. Here the CDR3 DNA reads TGTGCCAGCAGACGCTCCCGGGGGGCGGGACAGCCCCAGCATTTT. The encoded protein is CASRRSRGAGQPQHF.

The chain joins TRBV19 to TRBJ2-7, with a possible D match to TRBD2 (6 bases). CDR1 and CDR2 from the germline V gene are LNHDA and SQIVND (reference sequence). Trimming stripped 6 bases from V and 4 bases from J, with 13 bases between. CDR3 length: 13 amino acids. CDR3: CASSSTGLYEQYF. In nucleotides, the CDR3 is TGTGCCAGTAGCTCGACGGGACTGTACGAGCAGTACTTC.

The chain recombines TRBV2 with TRBJ2-2, with 8 positions matching TRBD2. The trim removed 3 bases at V and 5 bases at J, leaving 8 bases unmatched. This CDR3 contains 16 residues. Germline-derived CDR1 and CDR2 are SNHLY and FYNNEI. CDR3 residues: CASSDEGTRKTGELFF. CDR3 nucleotides: TGTGCCAGCAGTGATGAGGGGACTAGGAAGACCGGGGAGCTGTTTTTT.

The sample holds one count of this clone. This chain connects TRBV4-1 to TRBJ2-3; 8 positions match TRBD1. Germline V gene data show CDR1 as MGHRA and CDR2 as YSYEKL. CDR3 length equals 17 residues. Germline trimming cut 3 bases from V and 1 base from J; bases unmatched to any gene: 9. CDR3 sequence (DNA): TGCGCCAGCAGCCAGGCGCCGACAGGGGTGGGCACAGATACGCAGTATTTT. It is translated as CASSQAPTGVGTDTQYF.

The CDR3 sequence is CASSLGRDSSYEQYF. CDR3 coding DNA: TGTGCCAGCAGCTTAGGTAGGGACTCCTCCTACGAGCAGTACTTC. This chain links TRBV7-8 with TRBJ2-7; D perhaps matches TRBD2 (6 bases). This CDR3 has 15 residues. Germline CDR1 SGHVS, CDR2 FQNEAQ. Between the trimmed V and J ends, which lost 1 base and 0 bases, there was a span of 10 bases.

V usage is TRBV27 and J usage is TRBJ2-7; the match to TRBD2 covers 8 bases. The ends lost 2 bases at V and 1 base at J; junction bases unmatched: 7. The CDR3 spans 16 residues. Looked up from germline, CDR1 is MNHEY and CDR2 is SMNVEV (reference sequence). This chain's CDR3 is CASSLAGLDRSYEQYF. The CDR3 bases are TGTGCCAGCAGTTTAGCGGGACTAGACCGTTCCTACGAGCAGTACTTC.

The chain combines TRBV30 with TRBJ2-1; TRBD2 matches 14 bases. Germline-derived CDR1 and CDR2 are GTSNPN and SVGIG (reference sequence). V shed 8 bases and J 10 bases; nucleotides not matched to a gene: 13. The CDR3 runs 15 residues. The CDR3 DNA reads TGTGCCCGAGGGCACGGGACTAGCGGGAGTGGGGAGCAGTTCTTC. Protein: CARGHGTSGSGEQFF.

This clone appeared a single time. This rearrangement joins TRBV30 to TRBJ1-5; D call uncertain. V was cut by 2 bases and J by 6 bases, with 11 bases left in between. The CDR3 length is 13 residues. Germline CDR1 is GTSNPN and CDR2 is SVGIG (reference sequence). CDR3 sequence: CAWSLRGGQPQHF. The CDR3 region has the DNA TGTGCCTGGAGTCTTCGGGGAGGTCAGCCCCAGCATTTT.

The chain links TRBV7-2 to TRBJ2-5, with a tentative D call TRBD1 (5 bases). V shed 1 base and J shed 4 bases, with 13 bases lying between them. The CDR3 has 15 residues. From germline, CDR1 is SGHTA and CDR2 FQGNSA. This CDR3 reads CASSLDWTYLETQYF. DNA for the CDR3: TGTGCCAGCAGCTTAGATTGGACATACCTAGAGACCCAGTACTTC.

The chain is built from TRBV9 and TRBJ1-4; tentatively, D is TRBD1 (5 bases). The V gene's germline CDR1 is SGDLS and CDR2 YYNGEE. There are 16 residues in the CDR3. V lost 1 base and J 4 bases, leaving 14 bases between the germline ends. CDR3 region: CASSVSIGDINEKLFF. Here the CDR3 DNA reads TGTGCCAGCAGCGTATCGATAGGGGATATTAATGAAAAACTGTTTTTT.